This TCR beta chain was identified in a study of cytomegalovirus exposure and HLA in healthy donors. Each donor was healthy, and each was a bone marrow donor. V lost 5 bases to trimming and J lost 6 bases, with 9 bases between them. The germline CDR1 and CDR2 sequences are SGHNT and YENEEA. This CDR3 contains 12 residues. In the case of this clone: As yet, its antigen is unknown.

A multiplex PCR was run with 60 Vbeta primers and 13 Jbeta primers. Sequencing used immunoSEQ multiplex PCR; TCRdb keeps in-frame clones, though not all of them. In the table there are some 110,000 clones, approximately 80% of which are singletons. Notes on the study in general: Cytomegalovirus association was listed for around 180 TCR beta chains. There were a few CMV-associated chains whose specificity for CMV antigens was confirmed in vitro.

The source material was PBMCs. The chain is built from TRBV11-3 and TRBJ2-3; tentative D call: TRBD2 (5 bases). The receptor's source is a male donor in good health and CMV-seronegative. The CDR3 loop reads CASSPQRDTQYF. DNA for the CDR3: TGTGCCAGCAGCCCCCAGCGGGATACGCAGTATTTT.